This TCR beta chain was sequenced in a study of blood T cell repertoires in COVID-19. Study-wide background: Whether acute or convalescent, the COVID-19 samples came from the United States, Italy and Spain. PBMCs, B-cell-depleted T cells, or T cells provided the cDNA or gDNA that made up the material.

From germline, CDR1 is MDHEN and CDR2 SYDVKM. CDR3 length: 15 residues. After removal of 3 bases from V and 5 bases from J, the junction contained 4 bases not matched to a gene. In the original analysis: Reference gene primers were amplified, and this amplification served to estimate nucleated cell counts. TCRdb's copy holds only in-frame clones and misses some; the assay was immunoSEQ multiplex PCR. From that table come the V and J calls and clone size; the DNA was used to work out D and trimming. The table includes 98,000 or so clones, less than 75% detected once. This clonotype originated in a woman in her thirties or forties with acute or convalescent COVID-19. The sequenced material came from peripheral blood. The chain carries TRBV28 and TRBJ1-5, with 10 bases that match TRBD1. CDR3 DNA sequence: TGTGCCAGCAGTTTTTCCGACAGGGGGCATCAGCCCCAGCATTTT. This codes for CASSFSDRGHQPQHF.